Reported below is one TCR beta chain. Its antigen is undetermined. The CDR3 end shows no conserved phenylalanine or tryptophan, and so a read error is likely. With ipilimumab providing CTLA-4 blockade, focal radiation was administered to patients who had chemo-refractory metastatic non-small-cell lung cancer. This specimen comes from a study of radiotherapy plus CTLA-4 blockade in lung cancer. Overall study context: There were objective responses in over 15% of patients, and over 30% had disease control. Whole-study findings and limits: The best predictor of response was reported to be early blood T cell clone dynamics, with interferon-beta. TCR clones of tumor origin grew in blood after radiotherapy plus ipilimumab.

Germline V lookup: CDR1 SNHLY, CDR2 FYNNEI. The CDR3 consists of 14 residues. Trimming pared 3 bases from V and 5 bases from J, leaving 13 bases between. Profiled with immunoSEQ multiplex PCR; TCRdb holds only in-frame clones, not every one. This table holds tens of thousands of clones, around 83% found once. The receptor's source is a human donor with non-small cell lung cancer who had stable disease on radiotherapy plus ipilimumab. Sequencing used peripheral blood, obtained from a patient treated with radiotherapy plus ipilimumab. The chain is built from TRBV2 and TRBJ1-2; D is ambiguous. CDR3 residues: CASSDISRTYGYTL. The CDR3 coding sequence is TGTGCCAGCAGTGATATTAGCAGAACATATGGCTACACCCTC.